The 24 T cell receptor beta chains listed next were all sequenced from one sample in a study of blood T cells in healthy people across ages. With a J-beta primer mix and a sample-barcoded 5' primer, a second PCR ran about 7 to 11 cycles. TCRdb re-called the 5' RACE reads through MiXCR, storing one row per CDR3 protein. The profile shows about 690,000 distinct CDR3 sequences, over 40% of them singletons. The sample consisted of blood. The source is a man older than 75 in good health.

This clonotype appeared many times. The CDR3 region is CASSSDRPRTDTQYF. CDR3 bases: TGCGCCAGCAGCTCAGACAGACCCCGCACAGATACGCAGTATTTT. The V gene is TRBV5-1, the J gene TRBJ2-3; D is possibly TRBD1 (5 bases). CDR1 SGHRS and CDR2 YFSETQ come from the germline V gene. This CDR3 is built from 15 residues. V was cut by 3 bases and J by 1 base, with 12 bases left in between.

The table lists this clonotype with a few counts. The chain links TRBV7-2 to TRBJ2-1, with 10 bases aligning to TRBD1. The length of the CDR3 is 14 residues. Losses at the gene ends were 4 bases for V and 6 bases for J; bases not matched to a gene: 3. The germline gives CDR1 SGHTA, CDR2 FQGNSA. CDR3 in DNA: TGTGCCAGCAGCTCCGGGACAGGGGTCAATGAGCAGTTCTTC. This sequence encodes CASSSGTGVNEQFF.

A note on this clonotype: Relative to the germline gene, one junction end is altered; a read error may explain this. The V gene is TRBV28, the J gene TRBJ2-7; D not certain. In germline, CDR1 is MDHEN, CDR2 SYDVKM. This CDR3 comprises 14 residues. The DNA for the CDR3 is TGTGCCGGCAGTCCTGGTGGCAGCTCCTACGAGCAGTACTTC. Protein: CAGSPGGSSYEQYF.

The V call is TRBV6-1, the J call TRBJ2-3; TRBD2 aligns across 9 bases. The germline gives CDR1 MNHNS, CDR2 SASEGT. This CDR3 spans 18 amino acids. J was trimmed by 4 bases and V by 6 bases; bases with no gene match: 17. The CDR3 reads CASRFRGSGRVGADTQYF. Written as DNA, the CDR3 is TGTGCCAGCAGATTCAGGGGTAGCGGGAGAGTTGGAGCAGATACGCAGTATTTT.

CDR3 DNA: TGCAGCGTCGCTGGACTAGCGGGGGGCTTCACAGATACGCAGTATTTT. This codes for CSVAGLAGGFTDTQYF. The chain recombines TRBV29-1 with TRBJ2-3; 14 nucleotides align to TRBD2. The CDR3 sequence is 16 residues long. CDR1 SQVTM and CDR2 ANQGSEA come from the germline V gene. V lost 6 bases, J lost 2 bases, and 7 bases stayed unmatched.

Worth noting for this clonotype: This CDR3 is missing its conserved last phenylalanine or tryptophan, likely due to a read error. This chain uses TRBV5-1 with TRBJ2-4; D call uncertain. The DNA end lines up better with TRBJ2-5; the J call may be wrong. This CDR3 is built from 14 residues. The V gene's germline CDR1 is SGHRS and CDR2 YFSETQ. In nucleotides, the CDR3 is TGCGCCAGCAGCTTGGGCGGCAGCCAAGAGACCCAGTACCTC. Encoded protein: CASSLGGSQETQYL.

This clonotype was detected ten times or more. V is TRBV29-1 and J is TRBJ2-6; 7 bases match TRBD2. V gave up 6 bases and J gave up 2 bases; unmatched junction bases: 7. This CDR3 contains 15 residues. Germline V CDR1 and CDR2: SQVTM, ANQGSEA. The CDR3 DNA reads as TGCAGCGTAACCGCCCGGGAGGCTGGGGCCAACGTCCTGACTTTC. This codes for CSVTAREAGANVLTF.

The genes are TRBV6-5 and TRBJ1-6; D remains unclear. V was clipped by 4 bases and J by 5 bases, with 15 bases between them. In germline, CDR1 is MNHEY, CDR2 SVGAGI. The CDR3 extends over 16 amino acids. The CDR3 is CASSWDSGSNNSPLHF. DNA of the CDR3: TGTGCCAGCAGTTGGGATTCCGGGTCAAATAATTCACCCCTCCACTTT.

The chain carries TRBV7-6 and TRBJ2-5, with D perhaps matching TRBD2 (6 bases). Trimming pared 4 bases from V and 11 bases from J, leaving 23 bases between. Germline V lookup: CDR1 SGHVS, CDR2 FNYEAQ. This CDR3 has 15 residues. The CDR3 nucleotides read TGTGCCAGCAGCTCCACCGGGACTCCGTGGGATGAGCAGTACTTC. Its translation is CASSSTGTPWDEQYF.

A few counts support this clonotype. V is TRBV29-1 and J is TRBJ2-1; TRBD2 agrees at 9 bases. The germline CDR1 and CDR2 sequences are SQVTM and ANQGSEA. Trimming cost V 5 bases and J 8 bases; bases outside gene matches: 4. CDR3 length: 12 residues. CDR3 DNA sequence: TGCAGCGTTTCTAGCGGGATAGATGAGCAGTTCTTC. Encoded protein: CSVSSGIDEQFF.

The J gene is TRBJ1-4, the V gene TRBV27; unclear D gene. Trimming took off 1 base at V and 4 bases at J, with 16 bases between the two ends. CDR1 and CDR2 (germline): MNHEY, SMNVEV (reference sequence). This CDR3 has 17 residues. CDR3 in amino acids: CASSLLGSGRINEKLFF. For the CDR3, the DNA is TGTGCCAGCAGTTTATTGGGGTCAGGACGGATTAATGAAAAACTGTTTTTT.

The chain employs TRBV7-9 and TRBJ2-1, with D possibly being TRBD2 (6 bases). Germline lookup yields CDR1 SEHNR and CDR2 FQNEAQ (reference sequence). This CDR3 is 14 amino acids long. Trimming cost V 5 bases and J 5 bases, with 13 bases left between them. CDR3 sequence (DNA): TGTGCCAGCAGCAGATCGGGAGCCCACAATGAGCAGTTCTTC. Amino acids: CASSRSGAHNEQFF.

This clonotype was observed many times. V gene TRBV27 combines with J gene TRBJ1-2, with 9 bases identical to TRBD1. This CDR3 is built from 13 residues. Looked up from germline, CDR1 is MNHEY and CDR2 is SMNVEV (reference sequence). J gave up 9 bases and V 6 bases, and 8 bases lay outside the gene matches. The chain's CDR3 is CASSDTGTGSYTF. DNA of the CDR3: TGTGCCAGCAGCGACACCGGGACAGGGAGCTACACCTTC.

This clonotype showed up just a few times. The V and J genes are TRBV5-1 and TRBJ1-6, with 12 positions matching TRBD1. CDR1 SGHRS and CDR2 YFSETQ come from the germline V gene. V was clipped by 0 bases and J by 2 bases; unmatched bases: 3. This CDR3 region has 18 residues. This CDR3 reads CASSLAGTGGAYNSPLHF. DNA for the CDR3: TGCGCCAGCAGCTTGGCCGGGACAGGGGGCGCCTATAATTCACCCCTCCACTTT.

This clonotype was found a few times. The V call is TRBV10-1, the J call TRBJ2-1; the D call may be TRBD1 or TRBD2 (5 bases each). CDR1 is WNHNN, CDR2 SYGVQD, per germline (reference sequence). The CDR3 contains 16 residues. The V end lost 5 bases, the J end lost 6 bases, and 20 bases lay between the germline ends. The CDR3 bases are TGCGCCAGCAGTCCTGGACATTCTCCAACTAGCAATGAGCAGTTCTTC. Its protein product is CASSPGHSPTSNEQFF.

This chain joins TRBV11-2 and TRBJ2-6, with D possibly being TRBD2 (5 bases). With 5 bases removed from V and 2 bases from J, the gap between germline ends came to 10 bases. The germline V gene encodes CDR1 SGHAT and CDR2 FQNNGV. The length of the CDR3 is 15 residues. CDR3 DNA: TGTGCCAGCAGCCCCCTGACTACTGGGGCCAACGTCCTGACTTTC. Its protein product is CASSPLTTGANVLTF.

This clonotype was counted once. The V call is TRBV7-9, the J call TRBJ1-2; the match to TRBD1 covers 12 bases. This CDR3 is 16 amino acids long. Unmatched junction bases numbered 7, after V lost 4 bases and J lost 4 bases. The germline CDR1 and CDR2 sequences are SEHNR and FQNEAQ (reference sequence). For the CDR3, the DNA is TGTGCCAGCAGCTACTCCGGGACAGGGGGCGGCTATGGCTACACCTTC. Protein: CASSYSGTGGGYGYTF.

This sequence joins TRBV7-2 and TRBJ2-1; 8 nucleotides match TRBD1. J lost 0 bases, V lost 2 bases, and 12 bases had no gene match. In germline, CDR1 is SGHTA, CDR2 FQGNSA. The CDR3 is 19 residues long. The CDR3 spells CASSLLAGGEFGSYNEQFF. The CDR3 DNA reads TGTGCCAGCAGCTTATTGGCAGGGGGCGAATTCGGCTCCTACAATGAGCAGTTCTTC.

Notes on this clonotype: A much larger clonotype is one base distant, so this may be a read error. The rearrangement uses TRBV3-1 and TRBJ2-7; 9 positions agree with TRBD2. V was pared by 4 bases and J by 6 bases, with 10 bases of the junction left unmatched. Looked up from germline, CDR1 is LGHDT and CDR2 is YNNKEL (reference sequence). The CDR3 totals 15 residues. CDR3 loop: CASSPRRSGRFEQYF. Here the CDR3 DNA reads TGTGCCAGCAGCCCCCGTCGGAGCGGGAGGTTCGAGCAGTACTTC.

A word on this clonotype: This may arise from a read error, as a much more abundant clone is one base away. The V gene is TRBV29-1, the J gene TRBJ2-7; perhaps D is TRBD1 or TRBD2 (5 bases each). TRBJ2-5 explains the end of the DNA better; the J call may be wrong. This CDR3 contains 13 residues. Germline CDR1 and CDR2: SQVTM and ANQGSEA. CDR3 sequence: CSAVRDLQGTQYF. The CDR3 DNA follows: TGCAGCGCTGTCCGGGACCTCCAAGGGACCCAGTACTTC.

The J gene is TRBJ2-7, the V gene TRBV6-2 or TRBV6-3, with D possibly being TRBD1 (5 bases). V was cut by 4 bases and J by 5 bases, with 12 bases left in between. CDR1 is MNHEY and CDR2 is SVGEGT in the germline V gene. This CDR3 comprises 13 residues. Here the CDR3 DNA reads TGTGCCAGCAGTTCCGTACCCAGGGACGAGCAGTACTTC. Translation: CASSSVPRDEQYF.

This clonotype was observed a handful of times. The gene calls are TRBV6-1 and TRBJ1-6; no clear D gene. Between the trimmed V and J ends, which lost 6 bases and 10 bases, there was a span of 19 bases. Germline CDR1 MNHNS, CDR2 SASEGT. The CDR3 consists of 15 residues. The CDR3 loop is CASSQNPGPRSPLHF. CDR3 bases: TGTGCCAGCAGCCAGAACCCTGGACCGCGGTCACCCCTCCACTTT.

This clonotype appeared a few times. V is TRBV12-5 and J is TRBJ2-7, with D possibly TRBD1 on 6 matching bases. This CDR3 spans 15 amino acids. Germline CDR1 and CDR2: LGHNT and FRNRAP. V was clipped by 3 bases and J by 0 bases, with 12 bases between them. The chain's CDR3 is CASGLGGRNSYEQYF. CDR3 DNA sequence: TGTGCTAGTGGTTTAGGGGGACGGAACTCCTACGAGCAGTACTTC.

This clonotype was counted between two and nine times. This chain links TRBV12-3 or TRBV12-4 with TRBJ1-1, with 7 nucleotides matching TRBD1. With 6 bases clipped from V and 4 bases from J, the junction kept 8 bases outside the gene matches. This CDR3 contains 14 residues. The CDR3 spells CASRRSDRATEAFF. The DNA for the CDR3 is TGTGCCAGCAGGAGATCAGACAGGGCCACTGAAGCTTTCTTT.